The clone carrying this T cell receptor (beta chain) has a count of ten or more. Antigen: not known. TCRdb used MiXCR to reprocess the 5' RACE reads, holding one entry per CDR3 protein. This sample has a few hundred thousand distinct CDR3 sequences, with 4% found just once. The germline V and J ends were trimmed by 2 bases and 0 bases, with 6 bases remaining between them. This CDR3 is 13 amino acids long. Germline CDR1 reads SGHDT; CDR2 reads YYEEEE. This entry belongs to a study of T cells after yellow fever vaccination. General study points: Researchers cautioned that FACS-sorted repertoires could harbor abundant clonotypes contaminating from the bulk population. Reappearing after the booster were most of the clones from primary vaccination (roughly 96% CD4, 85% to 90% CD8).

This receptor was taken from a man aged 18-30 years who received the YFV17D yellow fever vaccine. The starting material was PBMCs, obtained 5 days after the yellow fever booster vaccination. The chain uses TRBV5-6 and TRBJ2-7; D unclear. The CDR3 sequence: CASSFGISYEQYF. The CDR3, as DNA: TGTGCCAGCAGCTTTGGAATCTCCTACGAGCAGTACTTC.